The rows below give T cell receptor beta chains drawn from one sample of a study of control samples from healthy donors and cancer patients. Generated by immunoSEQ multiplex PCR, the TCRdb table keeps only in-frame clones and is missing some. The sample yields some 150,000 clones, 90% to 95% seen once. Material for sequencing was blood. These receptors all stem from a man aged 35-49 years in good health. Each CDR3 is given with its conserved first and last residue. The D gene is left open where the match is weak. Clone size is stated in some rows and not others, as once, few, many or a class when expanded.

size	V	J	D	DNA	CDR3
NA	TRBV5-1	TRBJ2-7	NA	TGCGCCAGCAGCTTGGAAGCAGAGCAGTACTTC	CASSLEAEQYF
NA	TRBV29-1	TRBJ2-2	NA	TGCAGCGTTCGAGAGGGCGGGGAGCTGTTTTTT	CSVREGGELFF
NA	TRBV23-1	TRBJ2-7	NA	TGCGCCAGCAGTGGAGGAGGGAAAGTCTACGAGCAGTACTTC	CASSGGGKVYEQYF
NA	TRBV6-6	TRBJ2-2	NA	TGTGCCAGCAGCCAGACAGTAAACACCGGGGAGCTGTTTTTT	CASSQTVNTGELFF
NA	TRBV19	TRBJ2-3	TRBD2	TGTGCCAGTACCAACGGGGGGAGCACAGATACGCAGTATTTT	CASTNGGSTDTQYF
NA	TRBV25-1	TRBJ2-3	TRBD1	TGTGCCAGCAGTGAAGCAGGGGGCAGGCAGTATTTT	CASSEAGGRQYF
NA	TRBV15	TRBJ1-2	NA	TGTGCCACCAGCAGAGGGATGCAGGTGTTCTGGGGTGGCTACACCTTC	CATSRGMQVFWGGYTF
NA	TRBV24-1	TRBJ2-1	NA	TGTGCCACCAGTGATCCGACACATGGGAATGAGCAGTTCTTC	CATSDPTHGNEQFF
few	TRBV28	TRBJ2-2	TRBD1	TGTGCCAGCAGTTCATTCGCACAGGGGGCTACCGGGGAGCTGTTTTTT	CASSSFAQGATGELFF
NA	TRBV7-3	TRBJ2-2	NA	TGTGCCAGCAGAGATCGGAACACCGGGGAGCTGTTTTTT	CASRDRNTGELFF
NA	TRBV6-1	TRBJ2-7	TRBD1	TGTGCCAGCAGTGAAGCGCTGGGACAGCAATACGAGCAGTACTTC	CASSEALGQQYEQYF
NA	TRBV18	TRBJ2-7	NA	TGTGCCAGCTCACCCGGGATCCATACCTACGAGCAGTACTTC	CASSPGIHTYEQYF
NA	TRBV3-1/TRBV3-2	TRBJ1-6	NA	TGTGCCAGCAGAGCTGCAGGGGATTCACCCCTCCACTTT	CASRAAGDSPLHF
NA	TRBV29-1	TRBJ1-4	NA	TGCAGCCAAAATCCAGAGGGACTGCTAGAAAAACTGTTTTTT	CSQNPEGLLEKLFF
NA	TRBV18	TRBJ2-2	NA	TGTGCCAGCTCACTATCCGGGGAGCTGTTTTTT	CASSLSGELFF
NA	TRBV12-5	TRBJ1-2	NA	TGTGCTAGTGGTTTGGCAGGGGCCTACAGGGAATTAAAAGCTAACTATGGCTACACCTTC	CASGLAGAYRELKANYGYTF
NA	TRBV9	TRBJ2-1	TRBD2	TGTGCCAGCAGCGTAGTTAGCGGGGCGAGCTCCTACAATGAGCAGTTCTTC	CASSVVSGASSYNEQFF
NA	TRBV5-6	TRBJ2-2	NA	TGTGCCAGCAGCTCCGGGACGGCGAACACCGGGGAGCTGTTTTTT	CASSSGTANTGELFF
few	TRBV3-1/TRBV3-2	TRBJ1-4	TRBD1	TGTGCCAGCAGCCAAGGCAGGGGGGGTGAACTGTTTTTT	CASSQGRGGELFF
NA	TRBV5-4	TRBJ2-1	NA	TGTGCCAGCAGCTTGGAACGGTACAATGAGCAGTTCTTC	CASSLERYNEQFF
NA	TRBV28	TRBJ2-5	TRBD1	TGTGCCAGCAGTTTACCGGGACAGGGGCAAGAGACCCAGTACTTC	CASSLPGQGQETQYF
NA	TRBV9	TRBJ2-7	NA	TGTGCCAGCAGCGTAGGAGGGAGAGTTGACGAGCAGTACTTC	CASSVGGRVDEQYF
NA	TRBV29-1	TRBJ1-1	NA	TGCAGCGTTCCTGGCAAGGTTAACACTGAAGCTTTCTTT	CSVPGKVNTEAFF
NA	TRBV27	TRBJ2-3	TRBD1	TGTGCCAGCCGGGACAGGGAAATCAATACGCAGTATTTT	CASRDREINTQYF
NA	TRBV4-1	TRBJ2-1	NA	TGCGCCAGCAGCCAAGAAGAGATAGCAGGCAATGAGCAGTTCTTC	CASSQEEIAGNEQFF
NA	TRBV27	TRBJ1-2	NA	TGTGCCAGCAGTGGGCCATACTATGGCTACACCTTC	CASSGPYYGYTF
NA	TRBV2	TRBJ2-3	TRBD1	TGTGCCAGCAGTCCCGGGACAGGGGGCGGCACAGATACGCAGTATTTT	CASSPGTGGGTDTQYF
NA	TRBV28	TRBJ2-7	NA	TGTGCCAGCAGTTTATATACAGGGATAAACGAGCAGTACTTC	CASSLYTGINEQYF
NA	TRBV6-6	TRBJ1-6	NA	TGTGCCAGCAGTGGGGGGGATCCTAATTCACCCCTCCACTTT	CASSGGDPNSPLHF
NA	TRBV20-1	TRBJ1-2	TRBD1	TGCAGTGCTCAGGGGGTTGGGGGCTACACCTTC	CSAQGVGGYTF
NA	TRBV12-3/TRBV12-4	TRBJ1-2	NA	TGTGCCAGCAGCCGGACAGACTTCGGCTACACCTTC	CASSRTDFGYTF
NA	TRBV10-3	TRBJ1-1	NA	TGTGCCATCAGTGAGAGCCCGGGGGGCCGGGGTGAAGCTTTCTTT	CAISESPGGRGEAFF
NA	TRBV7-8	TRBJ2-2	NA	TGTGCCAGCAGTTCAGGGCGCGTATTGGGCACCGGGGAGCTGTTTTTT	CASSSGRVLGTGELFF
NA	TRBV6-5	TRBJ1-1	NA	TGTGCCAGCAGTTACTCGGACACTGAAGCTTTCTTT	CASSYSDTEAFF
NA	TRBV24-1	TRBJ1-5	TRBD1	TGTGCCACCAGTGATCCGACAGGGGGCCCGGGTCAGCCCCAGCATTTT	CATSDPTGGPGQPQHF
NA	TRBV7-9	TRBJ1-6	NA	TGTGCCAGCAGCCGTGACAAATCACCCCTCCACTTT	CASSRDKSPLHF
NA	TRBV5-1	TRBJ1-6	NA	TGCGCCAGCAGACGTAACAGCCTTAATAATTCACCCCTCCACTTT	CASRRNSLNNSPLHF
NA	TRBV10-3	TRBJ2-7	TRBD1	TGTGCCATCACACCGGGACAGGGCTACGAGCAGTACTTC	CAITPGQGYEQYF
NA	TRBV10-3	TRBJ2-7	NA	TGTGCCATCAGTGGGGGGTCAGCCTACGAGCAGTACTTC	CAISGGSAYEQYF
NA	TRBV4-3	TRBJ1-1	TRBD1	TGCGCCAGCAGCCTTGATAGGGACAGGAAAGAAGCTTTCTTT	CASSLDRDRKEAFF
NA	TRBV29-1	TRBJ2-6	NA	TGCAGCGTTGGACAGTCCGACTCTGGGGCCAACGTCCTGACTTTC	CSVGQSDSGANVLTF
NA	TRBV5-1	TRBJ1-5	NA	TGCGCCAGCAGCTTGGGGGGAAGCAATCAGCCCCAGCATTTT	CASSLGGSNQPQHF
NA	TRBV29-1	TRBJ2-5	TRBD2	TGCAGCGGCTGGGGGGGAGAAGAGACCCAGTACTTC	CSGWGGEETQYF
NA	TRBV10-2	TRBJ2-1	NA	TGCGCCAGCAGTGAGCAGGGAGGCGGGTACAATGAGCAGTTCTTC	CASSEQGGGYNEQFF
NA	TRBV6-5	TRBJ1-5	NA	TGTGCCAGCAGGGGAGGAAATCAGCCCCAGCATTTT	CASRGGNQPQHF
NA	TRBV9	TRBJ2-7	TRBD2	TGTGCCAGCAGCTTGCGGGGGACGAGCTCCTACGAGCAGTACTTC	CASSLRGTSSYEQYF
NA	TRBV19	TRBJ2-5	NA	TGTGCCAGTAGTTCCTCCGGGACCCAGTACTTC	CASSSSGTQYF
NA	TRBV5-4	TRBJ2-3	NA	TGTGCCAGCAGCTTGGACAGGGTCAGAGATACGCAGTATTTT	CASSLDRVRDTQYF
NA	TRBV6-6	TRBJ1-1	TRBD1	TGTGCCAGCAAGCAGGGGGTGGGCACTGAAGCTTTCTTT	CASKQGVGTEAFF
NA	TRBV18	TRBJ1-1	NA	TGTGCCAGCTCCCGACTGGAAACTGAAGCTTTCTTT	CASSRLETEAFF
NA	TRBV4-3	TRBJ2-1	NA	TGCGCCAGCAGCAGGAGTAACAATGAGCAGTTCTTC	CASSRSNNEQFF
NA	TRBV28	TRBJ1-6	NA	TGTGCCACCCATCAAGGGATACCCCTCCACTTT	CATHQGIPLHF
NA	TRBV9	TRBJ2-2	NA	TGTGCCAGCACAGGTACCGCCGGGACACGCACCGGGGAGCTGTTTTTT	CASTGTAGTRTGELFF
NA	TRBV9	TRBJ2-3	TRBD2	TGTGCCAGCAGCGTCTCTGGTGGCGGGGGAGCAGATACGCAGTATTTT	CASSVSGGGGADTQYF
NA	TRBV5-5	TRBJ1-1	NA	TGTGCCAGCAGCTTTTCGCACAGCAACACTGAAGCTTTCTTT	CASSFSHSNTEAFF
NA	TRBV5-6	TRBJ1-4	NA	TGTGCCAGCAGCTCCTTTCGTACTGCAACTAATGAAAAACTGTTTTTT	CASSSFRTATNEKLFF
NA	TRBV5-6	TRBJ2-7	NA	TGTGCCAGCAGCTTGGTTGGCTACGAGCAGTACTTC	CASSLVGYEQYF